This paragraph reports one T cell receptor beta chain. What it binds is not known. This sample stems from a study of T-cell reconstitution after alpha-beta-depleted transplantation in children. Findings of the study overall: After one year, T-cell counts and TCRbeta diversity mostly came from new T cells. Recipient T cells and thymic progenitors that survived were the source of the high TCRbeta diversity seen at day 60 in some patients.

This CDR3 is built from 14 residues. V lost 7 bases, J lost 3 bases, and 16 bases lay in between. CDR1 and CDR2 from the germline V gene are SNHLY and FYNNEI. Unique molecular identifiers were incorporated into the prepared TCRbeta library. TCRdb used MiXCR to reprocess the PCR reads, holding one entry per CDR3 protein. The table has about 980,000 distinct CDR3 sequences, roughly 31% seen once. The genes are TRBV2 and TRBJ2-7; either TRBD1 or TRBD2 may supply D (5 bases each). The sequence derives from a boy under two years old who had a stem cell transplant for SCID, so the T cells may come from the graft donor. The sample consisted of PBMCs, mostly from graft donor cells, taken 360 days after TCRalphabeta/CD19-depleted stem cell transplant. The DNA for the CDR3 is TGTGCCAGCAAAGGCCGCCGGGACCTCTACGAGCAGTACTTC. It yields the protein CASKGRRDLYEQYF.